This TCR beta chain originates from a study of CD8 T cells in Susac syndrome. Random hexamers were used to reverse transcribe an amount of roughly 0.45 to 1 ug RNA. TCRdb fed the immunoSEQ multiplex PCR reads into MiXCR, producing one record per CDR3 protein. The sample lists some 220,000 distinct CDR3 sequences; 95% were seen once. Germline loops: CDR1 GTSNPN, CDR2 SVGIG (reference sequence). V lost 0 bases to trimming and J lost 3 bases, with 6 bases between them. The CDR3 is made up of 12 amino acids. From blood CD8+ and CD4+ T cells, the TCR beta chain was sequenced. The rearrangement links TRBV30 to TRBJ2-7; D is uncertain. The sequenced sample was CD4+ T cells from PBMCs. The receptor's source is a human donor with multiple sclerosis. In DNA form, the CDR3 reads TGTGCCTGGAGTGTTGCAGGCTACGAGCAGTACTTC. Residues: CAWSVAGYEQYF.